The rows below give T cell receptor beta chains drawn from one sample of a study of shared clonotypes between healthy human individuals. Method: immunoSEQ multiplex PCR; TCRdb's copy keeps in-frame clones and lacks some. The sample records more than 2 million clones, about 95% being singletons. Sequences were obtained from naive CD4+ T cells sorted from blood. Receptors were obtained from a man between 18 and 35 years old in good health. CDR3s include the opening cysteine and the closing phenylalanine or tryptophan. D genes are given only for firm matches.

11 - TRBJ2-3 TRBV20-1 CSARGGDTQYF TGCAGTGCTAGAGGGGGCGATACGCAGTATTTT
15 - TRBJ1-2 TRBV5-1 CASSRQRGRDNGYTF TGCGCCAGCAGCCGCCAACGGGGTAGGGATAATGGCTACACCTTC
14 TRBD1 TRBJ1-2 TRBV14 CASSQGDRTLGYTF TGTGCCAGCAGCCAAGGGGACAGGACGCTGGGCTACACCTTC
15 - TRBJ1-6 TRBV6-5 CASSYSWDGNSPLHF TGTGCCAGCAGTTACTCTTGGGACGGGAATTCACCCCTCCACTTT
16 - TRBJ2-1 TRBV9 CASSVAGGWSYNEQFF TGTGCCAGCAGCGTAGCCGGCGGGTGGTCCTACAATGAGCAGTTCTTC
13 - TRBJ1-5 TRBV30 CAWSTTGNQPQHF TGTGCCTGGAGTACGACGGGGAATCAGCCCCAGCATTTT
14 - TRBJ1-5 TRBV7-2 CASSLPEGNQPQHF TGTGCCAGCAGCTTACCCGAGGGGAACCAGCCCCAGCATTTT
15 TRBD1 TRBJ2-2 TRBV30 CAFDSGQVNTGELFF TGTGCCTTCGACTCCGGACAGGTGAACACCGGGGAGCTGTTTTTT
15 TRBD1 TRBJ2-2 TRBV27 CASSPGTVNTGELFF TGTGCCAGCAGTCCCGGGACAGTGAACACCGGGGAGCTGTTTTTT
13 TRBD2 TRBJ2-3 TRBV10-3 CAIASGVTDTQYF TGTGCCATCGCTAGCGGGGTTACAGATACGCAGTATTTT
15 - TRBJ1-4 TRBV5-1 CASSLVGGTNEKLFF TGCGCCAGCAGCTTGGTTGGGGGAACTAATGAAAAACTGTTTTTT
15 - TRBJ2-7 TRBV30 CAWSVPRISSYEQYF TGTGCCTGGAGTGTACCCCGCATATCTAGCTACGAGCAGTACTTC
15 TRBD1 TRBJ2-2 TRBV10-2 CASSGDRVEVGELFF TGCGCCAGCAGTGGGGACAGGGTTGAGGTCGGGGAGCTGTTTTTT